A single count supports the clone carrying this TCR beta chain. The target antigen is unknown. Unique molecular identifiers were carried by the TCR beta cDNA libraries. TCRdb recomputed calls from the PCR reads with MiXCR, one row per CDR3 protein. Of under 650,000 distinct CDR3 sequences listed, 40% to 50% are singletons. The data were obtained in a study of post-analysis software for immune sequencing data. V was clipped by 3 bases and J by 3 bases, with 3 bases between them. The CDR3 sequence is 10 residues long. Germline V gene data show CDR1 as DFQATT and CDR2 as SNEGSKA (reference sequence). Whole-study results and caveats: Normalized Chao1 diversity was significantly reduced in patients versus controls. Controls had lower frequencies than patients of 4 or 5 TRBV segments, which included TRBV5-6, TRBV5-1 and TRBV20-1.

The sequence was obtained from a girl under 18 with multiple sclerosis. Sequenced: blood. The genes are TRBV20-1 and TRBJ2-7; D call uncertain. The CDR3 loop reads CSARGYEQYF. The CDR3 DNA reads as TGCAGTGCTAGGGGCTACGAGCAGTACTTC.